The present T cell receptor beta chain was sequenced within a study of blood T cell repertoires in COVID-19. Turning to the study itself: Sites in the United States, Italy and Spain provided acute and convalescent COVID-19 samples. In each case, the material was cDNA or gDNA derived from T cells, B-cell-depleted T cells, or PBMCs.

Per germline, CDR1 SSHAT and CDR2 FNYEAQ (reference sequence). With V trimmed by 3 bases and J by 5 bases, 9 bases remained unmatched. The CDR3 totals 17 residues. Authors' methods: Estimation of nucleated cell counts relied on the amplification of reference gene primers. TCRdb's copy holds only in-frame clones and misses some; the assay was immunoSEQ multiplex PCR. The D gene and trimming were derived from the DNA, and the V and J assignments and clone size from that table. The table shows approximately 500,000 clones, with approximately 88% occurring only once. The TCR originated in a woman aged 50 to 60 with COVID-19, enrolled during active disease. The V call is TRBV7-7, the J call TRBJ1-6; 8 positions agree with TRBD1. The sequenced material came from peripheral blood. CDR3 sequence: CASSFLQGEGDNSPLHF. The CDR3 nucleotides are TGTGCCAGCAGCTTTTTACAGGGGGAAGGGGATAATTCACCCCTCCACTTT.